These 26 T cell receptor beta chains came from one sample sequenced in a study of T cell responses to AZD1222 COVID-19 vaccine. Using immunoSEQ multiplex PCR, the repertoire was profiled, and TCRdb retains in-frame clones only, with some absent. Of around 67,000 clones listed, 80% to 85% are singletons. The specimen comprised peripheral blood, sampled on day 0 of AZD1222 vaccination. The origin of the receptors is an adult in good health.

The chain couples TRBV12-5 to TRBJ2-3, with 11 bases that match TRBD2. The CDR3 is made up of 15 amino acids. Germline values: CDR1 LGHNT, CDR2 FRNRAP. V was pared by 3 bases and J by 7 bases, with 6 bases of the junction left unmatched. The CDR3 region is CASGFRLAGTNTQYF. The CDR3 region has the DNA TGTGCTAGTGGTTTCCGACTAGCGGGGACCAATACGCAGTATTTT. The variable domain in full, with the rest retrieved from reference TRBV12-5 and TRBJ2-3, is DARVTQTPRHKVTEMGQEVTMRCQPILGHNTVFWYRQTMMQGLELLAYFRNRAPLDDSGMPKDRFSAEMPDATLATLKIQPSEPRDSAVYFCASGFRLAGTNTQYFGPGTRLTVL.

This clone occurred a few times. The chain recombines TRBV10-3 with TRBJ1-2; D is unresolved. There are 16 residues in the CDR3. Trimming shortened V by 0 bases and J by 0 bases, and 11 bases separated the two germline ends. Germline V gives CDR1 ENHRY, CDR2 SYGVKD. CDR3 nucleotide sequence: TGTGCCATCAGTGAGTCTGGGCCCGTAGCTAACTATGGCTACACCTTC. Encoded protein: CAISESGPVANYGYTF.

CDR3 in DNA: TGTGCCAGCAGTTCCGGTGCCAGCGGGGGGCCTAACACCGGGGAGCTGTTTTTT. Residues: CASSSGASGGPNTGELFF. The chain recombines TRBV27 with TRBJ2-2; 9 positions match TRBD2. The CDR3 contains 18 residues. With 4 bases clipped from V and 2 bases from J, the junction kept 11 bases outside the gene matches. The germline gives CDR1 MNHEY, CDR2 SMNVEV (reference sequence).

The genes are TRBV6-1 and TRBJ2-2; 11 bases map to TRBD1. Trimming cost V 3 bases and J 4 bases; bases outside gene matches: 1. Germline CDR1 and CDR2: MNHNS and SASEGT. The CDR3 loop spans 15 amino acids. CDR3: CASSEGQGGTGELFF. The CDR3 coding sequence is TGTGCCAGCAGTGAGGGACAGGGGGGCACCGGGGAGCTGTTTTTT.

To note about this clone: Additional DNA sequences in this sample encode the identical CDR3. The V call is TRBV5-1, the J call TRBJ1-3; D not resolved. Per the germline V gene, CDR1 is SGHRS and CDR2 is YFSETQ. This CDR3 is built from 14 residues. V lost 0 bases and J 3 bases, leaving 7 bases between the germline ends. The CDR3 region has the DNA TGCGCCAGCAGCTTGGCCACGGGTGGAAACACCATATATTTT. Translating it yields CASSLATGGNTIYF.

The chain links TRBV5-1 to TRBJ2-7, with D uncertain. V was cut by 2 bases and J by 0 bases, with 15 bases left in between. The CDR3 is 16 amino acids. Germline assignment: CDR1 SGHRS and CDR2 YFSETQ. The CDR3 nucleotides read TGCGCCAGCAGCTTAAGGCCCAGGATAAGCTCCTACGAGCAGTACTTC. Translated, it gives CASSLRPRISSYEQYF.

The CDR3 DNA sequence: TGTGCCAGCAGCCCTGGGAGGTCCGAGCAGTACTTC. Its translation: CASSPGRSEQYF. The genes are TRBV12-3 or TRBV12-4 and TRBJ2-7; tentatively, D is TRBD2 (6 bases). V gave up 6 bases and J gave up 6 bases, with 12 bases separating them. CDR3 length equals 12 residues.

The chain uses TRBV2 and TRBJ1-2, with D possibly being TRBD1 (5 bases). The germline V and J ends were trimmed by 5 bases and 0 bases, with 10 bases remaining between them. CDR1 is SNHLY, CDR2 FYNNEI, per germline. This CDR3 has 14 residues. The CDR3: CASSRGSPNYGYTF. The CDR3 DNA follows: TGTGCCAGCAGTCGGGGGTCTCCTAACTATGGCTACACCTTC.

The rearrangement links TRBV30 to TRBJ1-1; D remains unclear. The V and J ends lost 2 bases and 5 bases respectively, with 6 bases between them. The CDR3 covers 11 residues. The V gene's germline CDR1 is GTSNPN and CDR2 SVGIG (reference sequence). The CDR3 coding sequence is TGTGCCTGGAGTAGGAAGACTGAAGCTTTCTTT. It translates to CAWSRKTEAFF.

The chain combines TRBV5-4 with TRBJ2-5, with TRBD2 matching 10 bases. The CDR3 has 15 amino acids. J gave up 4 bases and V 3 bases, and 6 bases lay outside the gene matches. Germline V gene sequence: CDR1 SGHNT, CDR2 YYREEE (reference sequence). CDR3 loop: CASSSAGGPSETQYF. In nucleotides, the CDR3 is TGTGCCAGCAGCTCAGCGGGGGGGCCTTCAGAGACCCAGTACTTC.

This sequence joins TRBV11-2 and TRBJ1-1, with 8 bases aligning to TRBD1. Looked up from germline, CDR1 is SGHAT and CDR2 is FQNNGV. The V segment lost 3 bases and the J segment 9 bases; nucleotides outside the gene matches: 6. CDR3 size: 13 residues. CDR3 DNA sequence: TGTGCCAGCAGCTTTCCGGGACAGGCTAAAGCTTTCTTT. This encodes CASSFPGQAKAFF.

This sequence joins TRBV20-1 and TRBJ1-1; no reliable D call. CDR3 length: 13 residues. Looked up from germline, CDR1 is DFQATT and CDR2 is SNEGSKA (reference sequence). V was cut by 5 bases and J by 3 bases, with 13 bases left in between. CDR3 protein: CSARDMRYTEAFF. In DNA, the CDR3 is TGCAGTGCTCGTGACATGAGGTACACTGAAGCTTTCTTT.

This chain uses TRBV5-5 with TRBJ1-4; weak D call: TRBD1 (5 bases). The germline V and J ends were trimmed by 4 bases and 8 bases, with 24 bases remaining between them. The CDR3 consists of 17 residues. Germline CDR1 is SGHKS and CDR2 is YYEKEE (reference sequence). As DNA, the CDR3 is TGTGCCAGCAGCATGGAGGCCTTTAAAGGGGCGGTAGAAAAACTGTTTTTT. This gives the protein CASSMEAFKGAVEKLFF. Full variable domain (outside the CDR3, taken from reference TRBV5-5 and TRBJ1-4): DAGVTQSPTHLIKTRGQQVTLRCSPISGHKSVSWYQQVLGQGPQFIFQYYEKEERGRGNFPDRFSARQFPNYSSELNVNALLLGDSALYLCASSMEAFKGAVEKLFFGSGTQLSVL.

The chain joins TRBV7-2 to TRBJ2-7, with 12 positions matching TRBD2. The CDR3 is 15 amino acids. V lost 6 bases to trimming and J lost 4 bases; unmatched junction nucleotides: 7. The germline CDR1 and CDR2 sequences are SGHTA and FQGNSA. CDR3 residues: CASSSPGLAGYEQYF. The CDR3, as DNA: TGTGCCAGCAGTTCGCCGGGACTAGCGGGTTACGAGCAGTACTTC.

The chain employs TRBV2 and TRBJ2-7, with a possible D match to TRBD2 (6 bases). V was shortened by 2 bases and J by 0 bases, with 14 bases between the two germline ends. This CDR3 is 16 amino acids long. Germline-derived CDR1 and CDR2 are SNHLY and FYNNEI. In DNA form, the CDR3 reads TGTGCCAGCAGTGAATTGTTAGGACTAAGCTCCTACGAGCAGTACTTC. Amino acid sequence: CASSELLGLSSYEQYF.

V gene TRBV4-2 combines with J gene TRBJ1-6; no clear D gene. Per germline, CDR1 LGHNA and CDR2 YNFKEQ. Trimming took 6 bases from V and 5 from J, leaving 17 bases between them. CDR3 length: 16 residues. CDR3: CASSKWAGRDNSPLHF. In DNA form, the CDR3 reads TGTGCCAGCAGTAAGTGGGCAGGTCGGGATAATTCACCCCTCCACTTT.

The V and J genes are TRBV4-3 and TRBJ2-1; D is possibly TRBD2 (5 bases). CDR3 length: 16 residues. Germline CDR1 LGHNA, CDR2 YSLEER. The ends were cut back, 2 bases at V and 3 bases at J, with 14 bases in the middle. The CDR3 sequence is CASSQSGPVLYNEQFF. In DNA, the CDR3 is TGCGCCAGCAGCCAAAGCGGACCGGTCCTCTACAATGAGCAGTTCTTC.

In this sample, this clone turned up once. The V and J genes are TRBV29-1 and TRBJ1-4; unclear D gene. With 4 bases removed from V and 8 bases from J, the gap between germline ends came to 11 bases. CDR3 length: 12 residues. The V gene's germline CDR1 is SQVTM and CDR2 ANQGSEA. The CDR3 DNA is TGCAGCGTTGGATGGAGCAGCGAAAAACTGTTTTTT. It is translated as CSVGWSSEKLFF.

This chain's CDR3 is CASSYCADYGYTF. The CDR3 region has the DNA TGTGCCAGCAGTTATTGTGCGGACTATGGCTACACCTTC. The chain links TRBV6-9 to TRBJ1-2, with no clear D. Trimming took off 1 base at V and 3 bases at J, with 6 bases between the two ends. CDR1 and CDR2 from the germline V gene are MNHGY and SVAAGI. The CDR3 is made up of 13 amino acids.

The chain uses TRBV5-1 and TRBJ1-5, with D possibly TRBD1 on 5 matching bases. V was cut by 3 bases and J by 5 bases, with 15 bases left in between. The CDR3 length is 15 residues. The germline V gene has CDR1 SGHRS and CDR2 YFSETQ. This chain's CDR3 is CASSYRSREDQPQHF. The CDR3, as DNA: TGCGCCAGCAGCTACCGGTCCAGGGAGGATCAGCCCCAGCATTTT.

This clone has more than one count but fewer than ten. As DNA, the CDR3 is TGTGCCAGCAGTTACTCGACAAACTCCTACGAGCAGTACTTC. Encoded protein: CASSYSTNSYEQYF. The chain carries TRBV6-2 or TRBV6-3 and TRBJ2-7, with unresolved D. Germline lookup yields CDR1 MNHEY and CDR2 SVGEGT. The CDR3 spans 14 residues. Trimming took 0 bases from V and 0 from J, leaving 6 bases between them.

This chain uses TRBV6-5 with TRBJ2-7; D might be TRBD1 or TRBD2, each matching 5 bases. The germline V and J ends were trimmed by 6 bases and 2 bases, with 14 bases remaining between them. Looked up from germline, CDR1 is MNHEY and CDR2 is SVGAGI. The CDR3 is made up of 14 amino acids. The CDR3 region is CASRPTGGTYEQYF. The CDR3 bases are TGTGCCAGCAGACCGACTGGGGGTACCTACGAGCAGTACTTC.

The chain is built from TRBV18 and TRBJ2-1, with D perhaps matching TRBD2 (5 bases). The germline V gene encodes CDR1 KGHSH and CDR2 LQKENI. This CDR3 has 13 residues. V lost 4 bases and J 1 base, leaving 5 bases between the germline ends. The CDR3 DNA reads as TGTGCCAGCTCACGAGGGTCCTACAATGAGCAGTTCTTC. It specifies CASSRGSYNEQFF.

The chain is built from TRBV15 and TRBJ2-1; 7 bases match TRBD1. V shed 1 base and J 4 bases; nucleotides not matched to a gene: 10. This CDR3 comprises 17 residues. The V gene's germline CDR1 is LNHNV and CDR2 YYDKDF (reference sequence). The DNA for the CDR3 is TGTGCCACCAGCAGAGTAGGGAGAGGGGGCTGGTACAATGAGCAGTTCTTC. Translation: CATSRVGRGGWYNEQFF.

The V call is TRBV18, the J call TRBJ1-6; 8 nucleotides match TRBD1. The CDR3 extends over 14 amino acids. Per germline, CDR1 KGHSH and CDR2 LQKENI. J gave up 14 bases and V 3 bases, and 9 bases lay outside the gene matches. The CDR3 loop is CASSPPGRQGTLHF. CDR3 coding DNA: TGTGCCAGCTCACCCCCAGGGAGACAGGGGACCCTCCACTTT.

This clone has just a few counts. The chain uses TRBV21-1 and TRBJ2-1; TRBD2, the table's D call, lacks a check against the DNA. TRBV21-1 is classified as a pseudogene. The CDR3 length is 17 residues. The CDR3 nucleotides are TGTGCCAGCAGCAAAGTGGGGACTTACGCGGGGGAGGATGAGCAGTTCTTC. Translated, it gives CASSKVGTYAGEDEQFF.